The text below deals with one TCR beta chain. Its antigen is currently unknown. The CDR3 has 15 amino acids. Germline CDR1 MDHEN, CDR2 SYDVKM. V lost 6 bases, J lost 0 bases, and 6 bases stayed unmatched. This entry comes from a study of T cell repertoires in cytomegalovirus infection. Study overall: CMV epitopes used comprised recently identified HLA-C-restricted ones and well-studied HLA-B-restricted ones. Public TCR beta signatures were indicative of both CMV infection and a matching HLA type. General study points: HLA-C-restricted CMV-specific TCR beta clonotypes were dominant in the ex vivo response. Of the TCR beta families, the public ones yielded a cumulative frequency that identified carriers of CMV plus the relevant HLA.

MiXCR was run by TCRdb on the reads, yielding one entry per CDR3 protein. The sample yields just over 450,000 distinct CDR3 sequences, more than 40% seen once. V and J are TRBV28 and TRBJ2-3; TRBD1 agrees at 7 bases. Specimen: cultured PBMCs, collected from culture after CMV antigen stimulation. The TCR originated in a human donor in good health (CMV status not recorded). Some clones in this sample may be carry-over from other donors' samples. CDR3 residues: CASRSGGGSTDTQYF. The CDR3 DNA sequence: TGTGCCAGCAGATCAGGGGGTGGAAGCACAGATACGCAGTATTTT.